This T cell receptor beta chain was profiled in a study of blood T cell repertoires in COVID-19. Overall study context: Sites in the United States, Italy and Spain provided acute and convalescent COVID-19 samples. PBMCs, B-cell-depleted T cells, or T cells were the source of the cDNA or gDNA that made up the material.

In the original processing: Amplification of reference gene primers provided the estimated nucleated cell counts. TCRdb's copy holds only in-frame clones and misses some; the assay was immunoSEQ multiplex PCR. The D gene and trimming were derived from the DNA, and the V and J assignments and clone size from that table. The sample lists roughly 90,000 clones, around four fifths occurring once. The CDR3 is made up of 15 amino acids. CDR1 SGHRS and CDR2 YFSETQ come from the germline V gene. With V trimmed by 1 base and J by 8 bases, 6 bases remained unmatched. The rearrangement uses TRBV5-1 and TRBJ2-1, with TRBD2 matching over 10 bases. The TCR sequence derives from a human donor in a cohort sampled during active COVID-19. Sequencing used peripheral blood. CDR3 sequence: CASSLPAGGPDEQFF. In nucleotides, the CDR3 is TGCGCCAGCAGCTTGCCAGCGGGAGGGCCCGATGAGCAGTTCTTC.